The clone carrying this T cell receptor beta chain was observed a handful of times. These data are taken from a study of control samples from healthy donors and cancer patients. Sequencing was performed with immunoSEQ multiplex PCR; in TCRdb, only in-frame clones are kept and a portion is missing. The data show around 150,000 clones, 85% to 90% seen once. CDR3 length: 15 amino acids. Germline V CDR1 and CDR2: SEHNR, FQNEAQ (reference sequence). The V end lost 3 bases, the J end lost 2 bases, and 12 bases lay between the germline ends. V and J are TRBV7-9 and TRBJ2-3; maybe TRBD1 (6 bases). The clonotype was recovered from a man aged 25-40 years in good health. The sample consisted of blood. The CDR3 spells CASSFTWDNTDTQYF. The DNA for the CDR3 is TGTGCCAGCAGCTTTACGTGGGACAACACAGATACGCAGTATTTT.